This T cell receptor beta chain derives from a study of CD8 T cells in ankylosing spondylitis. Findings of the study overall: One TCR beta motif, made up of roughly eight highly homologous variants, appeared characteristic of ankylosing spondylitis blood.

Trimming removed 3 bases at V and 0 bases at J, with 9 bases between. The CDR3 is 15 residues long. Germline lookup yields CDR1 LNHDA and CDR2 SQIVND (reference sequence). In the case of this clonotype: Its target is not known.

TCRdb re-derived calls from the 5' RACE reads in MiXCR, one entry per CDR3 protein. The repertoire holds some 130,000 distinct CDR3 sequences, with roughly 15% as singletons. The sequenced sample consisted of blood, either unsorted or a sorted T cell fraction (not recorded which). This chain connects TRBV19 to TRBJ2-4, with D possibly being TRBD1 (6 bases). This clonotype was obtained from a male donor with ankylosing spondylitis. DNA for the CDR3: TGTGCCAGTAGTATTCGACAGGTAGCCAAAAACATTCAGTACTTC. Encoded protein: CASSIRQVAKNIQYF.